A selection of T cell receptor beta chains follows, all from one sample in a study of cytomegalovirus exposure and HLA in healthy donors. Sequencing used immunoSEQ multiplex PCR; TCRdb keeps in-frame clones, though not all of them. Among approximately 200,000 clones listed, roughly 88% were seen once. The sequencing input was PBMCs. These TCRs come from a woman aged 30 to 39 in good health and CMV-seropositive. Both conserved end residues are part of each CDR3. Each record gives: J gene, D gene, V gene, clone size, CDR3 protein, CDR3 DNA. A D gene is named only where the DNA matches it firmly. Expanded clones get a size class; other rows say once, few or many, or leave the size out.

J: TRBJ2-7; D: TRBD2; V: TRBV19; size: .; CDR3: CASTPSRAGVERQYF; DNA: TGTGCCAGTACCCCTAGTCGAGCGGGAGTGGAAAGGCAGTACTTC
J: TRBJ1-1; D: TRBD1; V: TRBV11-2; size: .; CDR3: CASSTQGRMGTEAFF; DNA: TGTGCCAGCAGCACACAGGGGCGCATGGGCACTGAAGCTTTCTTT
J: TRBJ1-1; D: .; V: TRBV25-1; size: .; CDR3: CASSGIWRTEAFF; DNA: TGTGCCAGCAGTGGGATTTGGAGGACTGAAGCTTTCTTT
J: TRBJ2-1; D: .; V: TRBV2; size: .; CDR3: CASSELQYNEQFF; DNA: TGTGCCAGCAGTGAATTACAGTACAATGAGCAGTTCTTC
J: TRBJ2-2; D: TRBD1; V: TRBV5-1; size: .; CDR3: CASSFVQGARTGELFF; DNA: TGCGCCAGCAGCTTCGTCCAGGGGGCACGAACCGGGGAGCTGTTTTTT
J: TRBJ2-6; D: .; V: TRBV7-9; size: .; CDR3: CASSYERDSGANVLTF; DNA: TGTGCCAGCAGCTACGAGAGGGACTCTGGGGCCAACGTCCTGACTTTC
J: TRBJ2-7; D: TRBD2; V: TRBV19; size: few; CDR3: CASRRELAGTYEQYF; DNA: TGTGCCAGTAGGCGTGAGCTAGCGGGAACCTACGAGCAGTACTTC
J: TRBJ1-2; D: .; V: TRBV6-1; size: .; CDR3: CASSEDAVVFGYTF; DNA: TGTGCCAGCAGTGAAGACGCGGTTGTGTTCGGCTACACCTTC
J: TRBJ1-5; D: TRBD1; V: TRBV30; size: .; CDR3: CAWSVDRDQPQHF; DNA: TGTGCCTGGAGTGTGGACAGGGATCAGCCCCAGCATTTT
J: TRBJ2-5; D: .; V: TRBV10-3; size: .; CDR3: CAISGSPSQETQYF; DNA: TGTGCCATCAGTGGGTCTCCTTCCCAAGAGACCCAGTACTTC
J: TRBJ2-1; D: .; V: TRBV11-2; size: .; CDR3: CASSSIGGGIEQFF; DNA: TGTGCCAGCAGTTCCATCGGAGGAGGGATCGAGCAGTTCTTC
J: TRBJ2-3; D: TRBD2; V: TRBV7-8; size: once; CDR3: CASSSWTSGGTDTQYF; DNA: TGTGCCAGCAGCTCTTGGACTAGCGGGGGGACAGATACGCAGTATTTT
J: TRBJ2-7; D: TRBD2; V: TRBV19; size: .; CDR3: CASSRLAEPYEQYF; DNA: TGTGCCAGTAGTAGACTAGCGGAGCCCTACGAGCAGTACTTC
J: TRBJ2-1; D: TRBD1; V: TRBV6-5; size: .; CDR3: CASSRTQGDNEQFF; DNA: TGTGCCAGCAGTAGAACCCAGGGGGACAATGAGCAGTTCTTC
J: TRBJ2-5; D: TRBD1; V: TRBV29-1; size: .; CDR3: CSVLITGASKLSQETQYF; DNA: TGCAGCGTACTAATAACAGGGGCCTCTAAACTTTCACAAGAGACCCAGTACTTC
J: TRBJ2-1; D: .; V: TRBV7-2; size: .; CDR3: CASSPQRAGWNEQFF; DNA: TGTGCCAGCAGCCCCCAAAGAGCAGGGTGGAATGAGCAGTTCTTC
J: TRBJ2-2; D: .; V: TRBV2; size: many; CDR3: CASTVLTGELFF; DNA: TGTGCCAGCACGGTTTTGACCGGGGAGCTGTTTTTT
J: TRBJ1-4; D: TRBD1; V: TRBV28; size: few; CDR3: CASRTVDRALFF; DNA: TGTGCCAGCAGGACCGTTGACAGGGCGCTGTTTTTT
J: TRBJ1-2; D: TRBD1; V: TRBV5-1; size: .; CDR3: CASSLDGTATIEGTF; DNA: TGCGCCAGCAGCTTGGACGGGACAGCTACTATTGAGGGCACCTTC
J: TRBJ2-5; D: TRBD1; V: TRBV5-1; size: .; CDR3: CASSQGQGGQETQYF; DNA: TGCGCCAGCAGCCAGGGACAGGGGGGGCAAGAGACCCAGTACTTC
J: TRBJ2-3; D: TRBD2; V: TRBV28; size: .; CDR3: CHSGRAGTDTQYF; DNA: TGTCACAGCGGGAGGGCCGGCACAGATACGCAGTATTTT
J: TRBJ1-2; D: .; V: TRBV10-3; size: .; CDR3: CAISADYGYTF; DNA: TGTGCCATCAGTGCGGACTATGGCTACACCTTC
J: TRBJ2-5; D: TRBD1; V: TRBV5-6; size: .; CDR3: CASSFEQGASQETQYF; DNA: TGTGCCAGCAGTTTTGAACAGGGGGCGTCCCAAGAGACCCAGTACTTC
J: TRBJ2-7; D: .; V: TRBV18; size: .; CDR3: CASSSAYEQYF; DNA: TGTGCCAGCTCGTCAGCCTACGAGCAGTACTTC
J: TRBJ1-5; D: .; V: TRBV6-1; size: .; CDR3: CASSEGRNQPQHF; DNA: TGTGCCAGCAGTGAGGGGCGAAATCAGCCCCAGCATTTT
J: TRBJ2-2; D: TRBD2; V: TRBV7-9; size: .; CDR3: CASSTLGGRAESGELFF; DNA: TGTGCCAGCAGCACACTGGGCGGGAGGGCCGAGAGCGGGGAGCTGTTTTTT
J: TRBJ2-3; D: .; V: TRBV5-1; size: .; CDR3: CASTPPPGEWYF; DNA: TGCGCCAGCACCCCTCCCCCCGGTGAATGGTATTTT
J: TRBJ2-1; D: .; V: TRBV6-5; size: few; CDR3: CASSYGADSSYNEQFF; DNA: TGTGCCAGCAGTTACGGGGCGGATAGCTCCTACAATGAGCAGTTCTTC
J: TRBJ1-1; D: .; V: TRBV5-6; size: .; CDR3: CASSLTGGGSTEAFF; DNA: TGTGCCAGCAGCCTGACGGGTGGGGGGAGCACTGAAGCTTTCTTT
J: TRBJ2-7; D: TRBD1; V: TRBV10-3; size: .; CDR3: CAISSEPGTGNYF; DNA: TGTGCCATCAGTTCTGAACCCGGGACAGGTAATTACTTC
J: TRBJ2-7; D: TRBD2; V: TRBV5-1; size: .; CDR3: CASSSYRDYSSYEQYF; DNA: TGCGCCAGCAGCTCTTACCGGGACTACTCCTCCTACGAGCAGTACTTC
J: TRBJ1-5; D: .; V: TRBV2; size: .; CDR3: CASSDAGLGNQPQHF; DNA: TGTGCCAGCAGTGATGCAGGTCTCGGAAATCAGCCCCAGCATTTT
J: TRBJ2-5; D: .; V: TRBV6-1; size: .; CDR3: CASSVSWGEAQYF; DNA: TGTGCCAGCAGTGTTAGCTGGGGCGAGGCCCAGTACTTC
J: TRBJ2-1; D: .; V: TRBV7-2; size: .; CDR3: CASSLDRDTYNEQFF; DNA: TGTGCCAGCAGCTTAGACAGGGATACCTACAATGAGCAGTTCTTC
J: TRBJ2-1; D: TRBD2; V: TRBV7-3; size: .; CDR3: CASSFGLAREQFF; DNA: TGTGCCAGCAGCTTCGGACTAGCCCGGGAGCAGTTCTTC
J: TRBJ2-1; D: .; V: TRBV7-9; size: .; CDR3: CASSLGEGTEQFF; DNA: TGTGCCAGCAGCTTAGGTGAGGGTACTGAGCAGTTCTTC
J: TRBJ1-5; D: .; V: TRBV5-1; size: .; CDR3: CASSVGGWPYRNQPQHF; DNA: TGCGCCAGCAGCGTGGGAGGGTGGCCCTACCGCAATCAGCCCCAGCATTTT
J: TRBJ2-3; D: .; V: TRBV7-8; size: .; CDR3: CASSTPPGSDTQYF; DNA: TGTGCCAGCAGCACTCCCCCAGGGTCAGATACGCAGTATTTT
J: TRBJ2-3; D: TRBD2; V: TRBV18; size: .; CDR3: CASSPSLAGGTDTQYF; DNA: TGTGCCAGCTCACCTTCCCTAGCGGGAGGCACAGATACGCAGTATTTT
J: TRBJ2-7; D: .; V: TRBV6-5; size: .; CDR3: CATSQGQVNEQYF; DNA: TGTGCGACCTCCCAGGGTCAGGTTAACGAGCAGTACTTC
J: TRBJ1-1; D: .; V: TRBV11-3; size: .; CDR3: CASSKDGDGWTEAFF; DNA: TGTGCCAGCAGCAAAGACGGGGATGGGTGGACTGAAGCTTTCTTT
J: TRBJ2-1; D: .; V: TRBV29-1; size: .; CDR3: CSVYRVGNEQFF; DNA: TGCAGCGTTTACAGGGTAGGGAATGAGCAGTTCTTC
J: TRBJ1-2; D: .; V: TRBV30; size: .; CDR3: CAWNSWGGGYTF; DNA: TGTGCCTGGAACTCGTGGGGGGGTGGCTACACCTTC
J: TRBJ1-4; D: .; V: TRBV7-6; size: .; CDR3: CASSPMMWEKLFF; DNA: TGTGCCAGCAGTCCTATGATGTGGGAAAAACTGTTTTTT
J: TRBJ2-7; D: TRBD2; V: TRBV7-2; size: .; CDR3: CASSTGRALLGEQYF; DNA: TGTGCCAGCAGTACCGGGAGGGCCTTACTGGGTGAGCAGTACTTC
J: TRBJ2-2; D: TRBD1; V: TRBV5-1; size: .; CDR3: CASSGPGGIAGELFF; DNA: TGCGCCAGCAGCGGACCAGGGGGCATAGCCGGGGAGCTGTTTTTT
J: TRBJ2-3; D: .; V: TRBV7-3; size: .; CDR3: CASSFTGGGTDTQYF; DNA: TGTGCCAGCAGCTTTACTGGCGGGGGCACAGATACGCAGTATTTT
J: TRBJ1-2; D: .; V: TRBV6-5; size: .; CDR3: CASRQSAGSYGYTF; DNA: TGTGCCAGCAGGCAATCGGCGGGTTCCTATGGCTACACCTTC
J: TRBJ2-7; D: .; V: TRBV5-1; size: .; CDR3: CASSAGVGYEQYF; DNA: TGCGCCAGCAGCGCAGGGGTTGGATACGAGCAGTACTTC
J: TRBJ2-1; D: .; V: TRBV19; size: .; CDR3: CASSIGLNEQFF; DNA: TGTGCCAGTAGTATTGGCCTCAATGAGCAGTTCTTC
J: TRBJ2-1; D: TRBD2; V: TRBV6-4; size: .; CDR3: CASSVELAGSEQFF; DNA: TGTGCCAGCAGTGTCGAACTAGCGGGTTCTGAGCAGTTCTTC
J: TRBJ2-7; D: TRBD2; V: TRBV18; size: .; CDR3: CASSLGRGGGEQYF; DNA: TGTGCCAGCTCATTGGGCCGCGGCGGGGGCGAGCAGTACTTC
J: TRBJ1-1; D: .; V: TRBV9; size: .; CDR3: CASSARELPEAFF; DNA: TGTGCCAGCAGCGCCCGGGAGCTCCCTGAAGCTTTCTTT
J: TRBJ2-7; D: .; V: TRBV18; size: .; CDR3: CASSSYKQDSYEQYF; DNA: TGTGCCAGCTCATCCTACAAACAGGACTCCTACGAGCAGTACTTC
J: TRBJ1-1; D: TRBD1; V: TRBV5-1; size: .; CDR3: CASSTGATMNTEAFF; DNA: TGCGCCAGCTCTACAGGGGCGACTATGAACACTGAAGCTTTCTTT